The 22 T cell receptor beta chains in this list originate from one sample, sequenced in a study of immune evolution from preneoplasia to lung adenocarcinoma (dated by TCRdb to the early 2020s). The library was obtained by the immunoSEQ multiplex PCR assay. This immuneACCESS table, as held by TCRdb, lists in-frame sequences with V and J called but not all clones. Of the missing ones, under half trace to an unresolved V gene in checked studies; the others have no known cause. The sample yields 14,000 or so clones; approximately 85% were counted once. The top ten hold roughly 3.1% of the sample. The sample consisted of FFPE lung adenocarcinoma in situ tissue. In the paper's terms, the cell subset or site label means: preinvasive adenocarcinoma in situ (AIS). The receptor set was obtained from a donor at least 70 years old with lung adenocarcinoma.

The J gene is TRBJ2-5, the V gene TRBV7-2, with a possible D match to TRBD2 (5 bases). The germline V gene has CDR1 SGHTA and CDR2 FQGNSA. The CDR3 contains 15 residues. V was clipped by 5 bases and J by 7 bases, with 20 bases between them. The CDR3 reads CASSTQTIPGGTQYF. As DNA, the CDR3 is TGTGCCAGCAGCACCCAGACAATCCCCGGAGGGACCCAGTACTTC.

Details on this clone: The junction shows a germline mismatch at one end, possibly a read error. The J gene is TRBJ2-2, the V gene TRBV11-2; TRBD2 agrees at 9 bases. CDR1 is SGHAT, CDR2 FQNNGV, per germline. The CDR3 runs to 15 residues. The DNA of the CDR3 is TGTGCCAGCACCTTAGGGGGACTAGCATCCGGGGAGCTGTTTTTT. It encodes CASTLGGLASGELFF.

This sequence joins TRBV2 and TRBJ2-7, with TRBD2 matching 11 bases. Germline V gene lookup returns CDR1 SNHLY and CDR2 FYNNEI. Losses at the gene ends were 7 bases for V and 0 bases for J; bases not matched to a gene: 5. The CDR3 is made up of 15 amino acids. The CDR3 sequence is CASKGTSGISYEQYF. The CDR3 DNA reads TGTGCCAGCAAGGGGACTAGCGGCATCTCCTACGAGCAGTACTTC.

The chain links TRBV29-1 to TRBJ1-2; 7 bases align to TRBD1. J lost 2 bases, V lost 7 bases, and 7 bases had no gene match. This CDR3 comprises 13 residues. Germline V CDR1 and CDR2: SQVTM, ANQGSEA. The CDR3 loop reads CSGYRGQNYGYTF. The CDR3 coding sequence is TGCAGCGGATACAGGGGACAAAACTATGGCTACACCTTC.

This clone was picked up one time. This chain uses TRBV15 with TRBJ2-2; unclear D gene. Trimming cost V 1 base and J 1 base, with 7 bases left between them. The CDR3 totals 15 residues. Germline loops: CDR1 LNHNV, CDR2 YYDKDF (reference sequence). For the CDR3, the DNA is TGTGCCACCAGCAGAGGGCTAATGAACACCGGGGAGCTGTTTTTT. Translation gives CATSRGLMNTGELFF. Based on the CDR3 plus reference TRBV15 and TRBJ2-2, the full variable domain is DAMVIQNPRYQVTQFGKPVTLSCSQTLNHNVMYWYQQKSSQAPKLLFHYYDKDFNNEADTPDNFQSRRPNTSFCFLDIRSPGLGDTAMYLCATSRGLMNTGELFFGEGSRLTVL.

CDR3 loop: CASRAGGLKSGELFF. The CDR3 nucleotides read TGTGCCAGCAGGGCCGGGGGTTTGAAGTCCGGGGAGCTGTTTTTT. The J gene is TRBJ2-2, the V gene TRBV28; D might be TRBD2 (6 bases). The V end lost 6 bases, the J end lost 6 bases, and 17 bases lay between the germline ends. The CDR3 totals 15 residues. CDR1 and CDR2 (germline): MDHEN, SYDVKM.

This rearrangement joins TRBV18 to TRBJ2-1; unclear D gene. The V and J ends lost 3 bases and 7 bases respectively, with 13 bases between them. This CDR3 comprises 14 residues. Per the germline V gene, CDR1 is KGHSH and CDR2 is LQKENI. The CDR3 DNA follows: TGTGCCAGCTCACCCCAGCACGGGTGGAATGAGCAGTTCTTC. Its protein product is CASSPQHGWNEQFF.

The chain combines TRBV5-1 with TRBJ2-3, with TRBD2 matching 7 bases. V shed 0 bases, J shed 6 bases, and the junction held 7 bases outside the gene matches. The CDR3 is made up of 15 amino acids. Germline assignment: CDR1 SGHRS and CDR2 YFSETQ. The CDR3 DNA reads as TGCGCCAGCAGCTTGGGTCGGGGCGGGAGCGATACGCAGTATTTT. It codes for CASSLGRGGSDTQYF.

The V gene is TRBV2, the J gene TRBJ1-2; D possibly corresponds to TRBD1 (5 bases). The CDR3 runs 13 residues. The V end was cut by 7 bases, the J end by 3 bases, with 12 bases between. CDR1 is SNHLY, CDR2 FYNNEI, per germline. The CDR3 loop reads CASNGEGHYGYTF. CDR3 nucleotide sequence: TGTGCCAGCAATGGCGAGGGACACTATGGCTACACCTTC.

This chain links TRBV6-5 with TRBJ2-7; a possible D gene is TRBD2 (7 bases). This CDR3 has 15 amino acids. With 8 bases removed from V and 3 bases from J, the gap between germline ends came to 20 bases. Germline CDR1 is MNHEY and CDR2 is SVGAGI. The CDR3 DNA reads TGTGCCAGCCGAAGCGGGACAATAGGTCACTACGAGCAGTACTTC. Translating it yields CASRSGTIGHYEQYF.

This rearrangement joins TRBV6-5 to TRBJ2-7, with D perhaps TRBD2 (5 bases). CDR3 length: 13 amino acids. Germline V lookup: CDR1 MNHEY, CDR2 SVGAGI. V lost 4 bases and J lost 6, with 13 bases in between. CDR3 DNA sequence: TGTGCCAGCAGTTTAGGACTGTTCGGCGAGCAGTACTTC. This sequence encodes CASSLGLFGEQYF.

This clone occurred once. The chain joins TRBV10-3 to TRBJ2-3; TRBD2 agrees at 11 bases. V was pared by 4 bases and J by 0 bases, with 0 bases of the junction left unmatched. There are 15 residues in the CDR3. Germline loops: CDR1 ENHRY, CDR2 SYGVKD. CDR3: CAISGLAGSTDTQYF. Written as DNA, the CDR3 is TGTGCCATCAGTGGACTAGCGGGAAGCACAGATACGCAGTATTTT.

V usage is TRBV5-4 and J usage is TRBJ1-4; D gene ambiguous. Trimming removed 1 base from V and 6 bases from J, with 7 bases in between. The CDR3 runs 13 residues. CDR1 is SGHNT and CDR2 is YYREEE in the germline V gene (reference sequence). CDR3: CASSLSSDEKLFF. The CDR3, as DNA: TGTGCCAGCAGCTTGAGTTCCGATGAAAAACTGTTTTTT.

CDR3 sequence reads: CASSLVVNTEAFF. The CDR3 bases are TGTGCCAGCAGCTTAGTGGTGAACACTGAAGCTTTCTTT. J is TRBJ1-1 and V is TRBV11-2; no clear D gene. Looked up from germline, CDR1 is SGHAT and CDR2 is FQNNGV. This CDR3 has 13 residues. The germline V and J ends were trimmed by 1 base and 0 bases, with 3 bases remaining between them. Using reference TRBV11-2 and TRBJ1-1 for the parts outside the CDR3, the full variable domain is EAGVAQSPRYKIIEKRQSVAFWCNPISGHATLYWYQQILGQGPKLLIQFQNNGVVDDSQLPKDRFSAERLKGVDSTLKIQPAKLEDSAVYLCASSLVVNTEAFFGQGTRLTVV.

The chain is built from TRBV11-3 and TRBJ1-3; D might be TRBD1 (5 bases). V lost 6 bases, J lost 1 base, and 7 bases lay in between. Germline-derived CDR1 and CDR2 are SGHNT and YENEEA. This CDR3 has 13 amino acids. As DNA, the CDR3 is TGTGCCAGCAGTACAGGTTCTGGAAACACCATATATTTT. Translation: CASSTGSGNTIYF.

The V gene is TRBV6-6, the J gene TRBJ2-3; D is unclear. The CDR3 is made up of 10 amino acids. V shed 10 bases and J shed 7 bases, with 9 bases lying between them. Germline V gene sequence: CDR1 MNHNY, CDR2 SVGAGI (reference sequence). CDR3 coding DNA: TGTGCCACCCTCGGGCATACGCAGTATTTT. It is translated as CATLGHTQYF.

The chain joins TRBV7-2 to TRBJ2-3, with D tentatively TRBD2 (5 bases). V gave up 0 bases and J gave up 7 bases, with 11 bases separating them. Germline lookup yields CDR1 SGHTA and CDR2 FQGNSA. The CDR3 is 14 amino acids. The CDR3 coding sequence is TGTGCCAGCAGCTTAGCGGGAGTGGAGAATACGCAGTATTTT. Amino acids: CASSLAGVENTQYF.

V gene TRBV6-1 combines with J gene TRBJ2-7; 11 nucleotides agree with TRBD2. This CDR3 spans 14 amino acids. CDR1 is MNHNS and CDR2 is SASEGT in the germline V gene. V dropped 6 bases and J dropped 2; count of bases not matched to a gene: 3. The CDR3 region has the DNA TGTGCCAGCAGGACTAGCGGGGTGACCTACGAGCAGTACTTC. Residues: CASRTSGVTYEQYF.

The chain couples TRBV6-5 to TRBJ1-4; no firm D call. Trimming left V 0 bases short and J 4 bases short, with 9 bases between. In germline, CDR1 is MNHEY, CDR2 SVGAGI. The CDR3 totals 15 residues. The CDR3 is CASSYSKTLNEKLFF. CDR3 DNA sequence: TGTGCCAGCAGTTACTCGAAAACCCTTAATGAAAAACTGTTTTTT.

Here the CDR3 DNA reads TGTGCCAGCAGTGAACGCGCCGACACCGGGGAGCTGTTTTTT. It is translated as CASSERADTGELFF. The rearrangement joins TRBV2 to TRBJ2-2, with unresolved D. V lost 2 bases and J 3 bases, leaving 7 bases between the germline ends. The germline CDR1 and CDR2 sequences are SNHLY and FYNNEI. The CDR3 loop spans 14 amino acids.

The V gene is TRBV9, the J gene TRBJ1-2; D not resolved. This CDR3 is 15 amino acids long. The germline CDR1 and CDR2 sequences are SGDLS and YYNGEE. Trimming cost V 2 bases and J 4 bases, with 15 bases left between them. The CDR3 loop is CASSVGGGLSYGYTF. For the CDR3, the DNA is TGTGCCAGCAGCGTCGGAGGAGGGCTTTCCTATGGCTACACCTTC.

This clone appeared a few times. The chain uses TRBV7-9 and TRBJ1-3, with 8 bases that match TRBD1. The V gene end was trimmed by 5 bases and the J gene end by 2 bases; junction bases not matched to a gene: 2. Germline CDR1 SEHNR, CDR2 FQNEAQ (reference sequence). The CDR3 is 14 residues long. The CDR3 DNA follows: TGTGCCAGCAGCGAGACAGGGGCTGGAAACACCATATATTTT. It is translated as CASSETGAGNTIYF.